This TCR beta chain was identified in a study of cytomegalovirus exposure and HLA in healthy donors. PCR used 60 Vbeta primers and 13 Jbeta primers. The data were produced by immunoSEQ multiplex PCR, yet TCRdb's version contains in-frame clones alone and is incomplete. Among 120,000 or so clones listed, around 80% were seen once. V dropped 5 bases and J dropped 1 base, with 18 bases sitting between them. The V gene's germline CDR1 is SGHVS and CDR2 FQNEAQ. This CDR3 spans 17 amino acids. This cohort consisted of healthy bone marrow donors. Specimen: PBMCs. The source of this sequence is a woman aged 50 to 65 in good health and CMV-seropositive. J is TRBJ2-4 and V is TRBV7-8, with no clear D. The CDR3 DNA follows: TGTGCCAGCAGCCCCGCCCTCCGACTGTCGGCCAAAAACATTCAGTACTTC. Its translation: CASSPALRLSAKNIQYF.